One TCR beta chain is described in this entry. The target antigen is unknown. The data were obtained in a study of cytomegalovirus exposure and HLA in healthy donors. The CDR3 is 15 amino acids. V dropped 0 bases and J dropped 5; count of bases not matched to a gene: 1. Germline assignment: CDR1 SGHNT and CDR2 YENEEA. The PCR had 60 Vbeta and 13 Jbeta primers. Assay: immunoSEQ multiplex PCR; the TCRdb copy retains only in-frame clones and omits some. Among roughly 190,000 clones listed, 83% were seen once. Findings of the study overall: A later look showed TCR association rates differing by HLA locus, highest for DRB1 and lowest for HLA-C. About 87% or about 30% of the time was how often most TCR beta V segments were productive, according to an earlier analysis. Immune exposure information comprised only CMV serostatus. Among TCR beta chains, those listed as cytomegalovirus-associated numbered about 160.

The origin of this receptor is a man aged 35-49 years in good health and CMV-seropositive. The rearrangement uses TRBV11-3 and TRBJ2-2; TRBD1 aligns across 9 bases. Sequencing was done on a sample of PBMCs. As DNA, the CDR3 is TGTGCCAGCAGCTTAGAAGGACAGGGGACCGGGGAGCTGTTTTTT. Amino acid sequence: CASSLEGQGTGELFF. The whole variable domain, remainder taken from reference TRBV11-3 and TRBJ2-2, is EAGVVQSPRYKIIEKKQPVAFWCNPISGHNTLYWYLQNLGQGPELLIRYENEEAVDDSQLPKDRFSAERLKGVDSTLKIQPAELGDSAVYLCASSLEGQGTGELFFGEGSRLTVL.